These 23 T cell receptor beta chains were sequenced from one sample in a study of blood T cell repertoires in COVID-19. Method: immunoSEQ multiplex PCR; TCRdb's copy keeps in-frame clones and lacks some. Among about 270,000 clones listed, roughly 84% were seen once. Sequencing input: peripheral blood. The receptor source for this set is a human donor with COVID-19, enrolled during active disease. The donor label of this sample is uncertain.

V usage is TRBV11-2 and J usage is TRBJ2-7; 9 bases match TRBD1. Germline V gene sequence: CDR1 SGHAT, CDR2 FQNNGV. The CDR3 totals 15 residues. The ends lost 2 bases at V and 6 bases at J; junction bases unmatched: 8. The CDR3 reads CASSLSGQGSGEQYF. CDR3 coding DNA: TGTGCCAGCAGCTTATCTGGACAGGGGAGTGGCGAGCAGTACTTC.

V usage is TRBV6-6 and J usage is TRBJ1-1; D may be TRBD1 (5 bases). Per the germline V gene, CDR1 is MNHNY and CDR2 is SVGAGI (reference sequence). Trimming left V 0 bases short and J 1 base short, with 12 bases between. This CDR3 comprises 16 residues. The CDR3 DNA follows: TGTGCCAGCAGTTACTCGATAGCAGGACAGAACACTGAAGCTTTCTTT. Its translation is CASSYSIAGQNTEAFF.

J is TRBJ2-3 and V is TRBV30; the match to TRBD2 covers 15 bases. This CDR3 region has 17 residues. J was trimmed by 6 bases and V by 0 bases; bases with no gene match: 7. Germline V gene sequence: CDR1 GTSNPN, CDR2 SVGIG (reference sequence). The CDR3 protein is CAWSVGLAGGEGDTQYF. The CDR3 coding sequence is TGTGCCTGGAGTGTGGGACTAGCGGGAGGAGAGGGGGATACGCAGTATTTT.

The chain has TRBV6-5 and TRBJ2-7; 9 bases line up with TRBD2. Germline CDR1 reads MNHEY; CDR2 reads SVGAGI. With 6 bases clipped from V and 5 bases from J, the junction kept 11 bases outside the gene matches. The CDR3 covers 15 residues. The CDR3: CASRNRPAGGDEQYF. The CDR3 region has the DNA TGTGCCAGCAGAAACAGGCCAGCGGGAGGAGACGAGCAGTACTTC.

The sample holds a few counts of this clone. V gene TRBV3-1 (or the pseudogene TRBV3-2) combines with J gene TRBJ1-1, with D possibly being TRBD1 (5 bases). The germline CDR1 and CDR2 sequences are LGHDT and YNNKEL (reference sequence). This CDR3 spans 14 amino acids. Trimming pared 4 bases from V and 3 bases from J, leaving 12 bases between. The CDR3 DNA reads TGTGCCAGCAGCCGACGTACGGGGGACACTGAAGCTTTCTTT. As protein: CASSRRTGDTEAFF.

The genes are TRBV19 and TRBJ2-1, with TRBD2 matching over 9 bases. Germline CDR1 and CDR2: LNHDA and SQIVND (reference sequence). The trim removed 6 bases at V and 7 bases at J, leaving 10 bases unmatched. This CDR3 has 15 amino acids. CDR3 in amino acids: CASRGNGLARNEQFF. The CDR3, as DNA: TGTGCCAGTAGAGGGAACGGACTAGCGAGGAATGAGCAGTTCTTC.

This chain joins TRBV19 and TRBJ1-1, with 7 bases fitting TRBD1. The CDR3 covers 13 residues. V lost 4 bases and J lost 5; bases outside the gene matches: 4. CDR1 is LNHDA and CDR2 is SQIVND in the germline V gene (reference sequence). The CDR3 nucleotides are TGTGCCAGTAGTAGCCCAGGGGGGACTGAAGCTTTCTTT. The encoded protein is CASSSPGGTEAFF.

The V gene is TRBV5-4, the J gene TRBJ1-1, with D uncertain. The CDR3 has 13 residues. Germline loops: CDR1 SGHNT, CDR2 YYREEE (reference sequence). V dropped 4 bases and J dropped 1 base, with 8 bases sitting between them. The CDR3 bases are TGTGCCAGCAGCCGAGGGTCGAACACTGAAGCTTTCTTT. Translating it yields CASSRGSNTEAFF.

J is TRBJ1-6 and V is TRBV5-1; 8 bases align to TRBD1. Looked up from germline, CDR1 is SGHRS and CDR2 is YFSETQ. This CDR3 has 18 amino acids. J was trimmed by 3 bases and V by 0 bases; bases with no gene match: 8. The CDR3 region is CASSLDVQGAIYNSPLHF. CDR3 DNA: TGCGCCAGCAGCTTGGATGTGCAGGGGGCAATCTATAATTCACCCCTCCACTTT. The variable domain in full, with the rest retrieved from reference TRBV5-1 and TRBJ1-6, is KAGVTQTPRYLIKTRGQQVTLSCSPISGHRSVSWYQQTPGQGLQFLFEYFSETQRNKGNFPGRFSGRQFSNSRSEMNVSTLELGDSALYLCASSLDVQGAIYNSPLHFGNGTRLTVT.

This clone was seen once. CDR3 in amino acids: CASRGQGFAGNTIYF. For the CDR3, the DNA is TGTGCCAGCAGGGGACAGGGGTTCGCTGGAAACACCATATATTTT. This chain connects TRBV6-5 to TRBJ1-3; 10 nucleotides match TRBD1. The CDR3 is 15 residues long. Germline V gene data show CDR1 as MNHEY and CDR2 as SVGAGI. V was clipped by 6 bases and J by 2 bases; unmatched bases: 4.

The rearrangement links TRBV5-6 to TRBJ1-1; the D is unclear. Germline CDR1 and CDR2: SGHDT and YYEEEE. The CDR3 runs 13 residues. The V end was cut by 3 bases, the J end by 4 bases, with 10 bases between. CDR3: CASSYPVGTEAFF. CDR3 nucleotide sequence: TGTGCCAGCAGCTATCCTGTCGGCACTGAAGCTTTCTTT.

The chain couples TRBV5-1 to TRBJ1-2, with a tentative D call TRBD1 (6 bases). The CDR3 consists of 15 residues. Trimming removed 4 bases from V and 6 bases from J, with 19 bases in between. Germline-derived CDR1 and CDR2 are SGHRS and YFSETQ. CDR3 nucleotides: TGCGCCAGCAGCATACAGGGAATGGGAACGGATGGCTACACCTTC. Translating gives CASSIQGMGTDGYTF.

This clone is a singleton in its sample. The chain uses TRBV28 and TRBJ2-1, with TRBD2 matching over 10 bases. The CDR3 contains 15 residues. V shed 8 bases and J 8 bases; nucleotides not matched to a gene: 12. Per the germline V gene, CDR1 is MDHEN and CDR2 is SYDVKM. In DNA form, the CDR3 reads TGTGCCAGCTTCGTTAGCGGGAGGACCCGGGATGAGCAGTTCTTC. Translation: CASFVSGRTRDEQFF.

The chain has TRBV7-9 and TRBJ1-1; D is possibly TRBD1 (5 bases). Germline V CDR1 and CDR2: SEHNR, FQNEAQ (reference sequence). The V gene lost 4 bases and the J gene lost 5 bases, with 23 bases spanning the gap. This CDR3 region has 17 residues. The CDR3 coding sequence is TGTGCCAGCAGCTGGGCCGGAGGGCAGCAGGGTCAGACTGAAGCTTTCTTT. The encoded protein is CASSWAGGQQGQTEAFF.

Here the CDR3 reads CALQRTSGRLDEQYF. The CDR3, as DNA: TGTGCCCTTCAAAGGACTAGCGGGAGATTGGACGAGCAGTACTTC. The chain recombines TRBV2 with TRBJ2-7, with 13 bases that match TRBD2. Per germline, CDR1 SNHLY and CDR2 FYNNEI. The CDR3 runs to 15 residues. Germline trimming cut 11 bases from V and 5 bases from J; bases unmatched to any gene: 12.

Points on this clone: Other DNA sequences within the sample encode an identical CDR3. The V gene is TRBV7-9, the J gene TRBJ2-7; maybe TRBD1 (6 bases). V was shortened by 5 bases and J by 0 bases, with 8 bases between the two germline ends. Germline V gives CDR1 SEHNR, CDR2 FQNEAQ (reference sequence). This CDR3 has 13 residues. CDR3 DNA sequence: TGTGCCAGCAGCCGGGACACCTCCTACGAGCAGTACTTC. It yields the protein CASSRDTSYEQYF.

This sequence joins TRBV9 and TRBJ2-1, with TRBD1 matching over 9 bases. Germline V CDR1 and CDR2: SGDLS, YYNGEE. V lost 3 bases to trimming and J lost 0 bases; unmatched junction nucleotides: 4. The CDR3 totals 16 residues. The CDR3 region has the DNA TGTGCCAGCAGCGCCACAGGGGGCCTCTCCTACAATGAGCAGTTCTTC. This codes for CASSATGGLSYNEQFF. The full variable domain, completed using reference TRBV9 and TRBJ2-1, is DSGVTQTPKHLITATGQRVTLRCSPRSGDLSVYWYQQSLDQGLQFLIQYYNGEERAKGNILERFSAQQFPDLHSELNLSSLELGDSALYFCASSATGGLSYNEQFFGPGTRLTVL.

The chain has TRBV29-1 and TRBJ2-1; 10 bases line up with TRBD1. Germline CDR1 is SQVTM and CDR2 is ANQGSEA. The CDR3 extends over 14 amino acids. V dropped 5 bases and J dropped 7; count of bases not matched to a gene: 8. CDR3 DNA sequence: TGCAGCGTTAAGGACAGGGGGAGGAAAAATGAGCAGTTCTTC. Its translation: CSVKDRGRKNEQFF.

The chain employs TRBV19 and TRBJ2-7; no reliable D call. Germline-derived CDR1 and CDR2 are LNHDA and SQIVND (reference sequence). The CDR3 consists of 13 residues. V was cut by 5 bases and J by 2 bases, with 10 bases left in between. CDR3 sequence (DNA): TGTGCCAGTAGTCCCCGCGGAACCTACGAGCAGTACTTC. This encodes CASSPRGTYEQYF.

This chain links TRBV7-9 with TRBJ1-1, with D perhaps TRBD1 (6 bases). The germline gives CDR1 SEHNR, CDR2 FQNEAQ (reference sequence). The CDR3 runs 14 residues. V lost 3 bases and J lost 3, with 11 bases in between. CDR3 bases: TGTGCCAGCAGCTTTAATCAGGGGTACACTGAAGCTTTCTTT. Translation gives CASSFNQGYTEAFF.

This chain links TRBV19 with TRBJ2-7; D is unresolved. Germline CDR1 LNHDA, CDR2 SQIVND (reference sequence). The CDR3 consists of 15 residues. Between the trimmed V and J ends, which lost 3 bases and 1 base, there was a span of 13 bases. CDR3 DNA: TGTGCCAGTAGTATGAAGGCAGCGCCGTCCTACGAGCAGTACTTC. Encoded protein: CASSMKAAPSYEQYF.

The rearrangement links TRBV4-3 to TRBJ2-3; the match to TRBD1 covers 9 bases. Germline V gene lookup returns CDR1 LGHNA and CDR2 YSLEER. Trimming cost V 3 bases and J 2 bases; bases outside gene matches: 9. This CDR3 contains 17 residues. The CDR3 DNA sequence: TGCGCCAGCAGCCAGGAACAGGGGGCAAGCTTCACAGATACGCAGTATTTT. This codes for CASSQEQGASFTDTQYF.

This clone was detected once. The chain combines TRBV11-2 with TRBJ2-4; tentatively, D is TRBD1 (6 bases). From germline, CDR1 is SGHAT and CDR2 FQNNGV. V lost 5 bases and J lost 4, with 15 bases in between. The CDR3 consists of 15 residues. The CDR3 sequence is CASSATGGDKNIQYF. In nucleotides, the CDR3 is TGTGCCAGCAGCGCGACTGGGGGCGATAAAAACATTCAGTACTTC.